What follows are 2 T cell receptor beta chains derived from one specimen sequenced in a study of blood T cells in healthy people across ages. Alongside a J-beta primer mix, a sample-barcoded 5' primer served in a second PCR lasting roughly 7 to 11 cycles. From the 5' RACE reads, TCRdb called clonotypes with MiXCR, one entry per CDR3 protein. The repertoire holds almost 550,000 distinct CDR3 sequences, with 24% as singletons. These sequences were also reported in another study, on T cells of mothers and their children.

The sequenced sample consisted of blood. These TCRs come from a boy younger than 18 in good health.

The sample holds a few counts of this clonotype. The V gene is TRBV27, the J gene TRBJ1-3, with a weak D call TRBD1 (6 bases). The germline V gene has CDR1 MNHEY and CDR2 SMNVEV (reference sequence). There are 17 residues in the CDR3. V was pared by 2 bases and J by 2 bases, with 16 bases between. For the CDR3, the DNA is TGTGCCAGCAGTTTAACCGCAGGGGACGTTCCTGGAAACACCATATATTTT. Translating it yields CASSLTAGDVPGNTIYF.

This clonotype was observed a few times. The gene calls are TRBV6-5 and TRBJ2-7, with 12 bases fitting TRBD2. The V gene end was trimmed by 5 bases and the J gene end by 6 bases; junction bases not matched to a gene: 8. The CDR3 sequence is 15 residues long. Per germline, CDR1 MNHEY and CDR2 SVGAGI. CDR3 nucleotides: TGTGCCAGCAGTAGGTCGACTAGCGGGAGCCTCGAGCAGTACTTC. This codes for CASSRSTSGSLEQYF.